This TCR beta chain was sequenced in a study of blood T cell repertoires in COVID-19. Study-level background: COVID-19 samples, acute and convalescent, were from the United States, Italy and Spain. PBMCs, B-cell-depleted T cells, or T cells were the source of the cDNA or gDNA that made up the material.

J gave up 10 bases and V 4 bases, and 3 bases lay outside the gene matches. Germline CDR1 is DFQATT and CDR2 is SNEGSKA (reference sequence). This CDR3 has 10 amino acids. This clone was counted once. Authors' data handling: Reference gene primer amplification gave nucleated cell count estimates. Generated by immunoSEQ multiplex PCR, the TCRdb table keeps only in-frame clones and is missing some. Clone size and the V and J calls come from that table; the DNA yielded D and trimming. The data show about 240,000 clones, under 85% seen once. The clonotype was recovered from a human donor in a cohort sampled during active COVID-19. The sequenced material came from peripheral blood. The rearrangement joins TRBV20-1 to TRBJ1-1; 7 bases are a match to TRBD1. CDR3 in amino acids: CSANRGTAFF. The CDR3 nucleotides are TGCAGTGCTAACAGGGGAACAGCTTTCTTT.